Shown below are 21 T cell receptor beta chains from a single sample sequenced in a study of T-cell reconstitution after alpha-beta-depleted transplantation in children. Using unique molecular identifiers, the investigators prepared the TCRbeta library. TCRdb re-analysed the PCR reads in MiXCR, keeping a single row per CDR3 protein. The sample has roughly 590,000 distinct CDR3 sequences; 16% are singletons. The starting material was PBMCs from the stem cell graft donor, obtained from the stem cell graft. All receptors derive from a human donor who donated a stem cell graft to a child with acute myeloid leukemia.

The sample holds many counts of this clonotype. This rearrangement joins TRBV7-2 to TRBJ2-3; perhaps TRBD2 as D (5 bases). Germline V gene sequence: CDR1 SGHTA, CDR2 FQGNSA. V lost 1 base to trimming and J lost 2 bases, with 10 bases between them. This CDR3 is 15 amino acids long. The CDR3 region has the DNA TGTGCCAGCAGCTTAGGGTCTAGCACCACAGATACGCAGTATTTT. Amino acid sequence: CASSLGSSTTDTQYF.

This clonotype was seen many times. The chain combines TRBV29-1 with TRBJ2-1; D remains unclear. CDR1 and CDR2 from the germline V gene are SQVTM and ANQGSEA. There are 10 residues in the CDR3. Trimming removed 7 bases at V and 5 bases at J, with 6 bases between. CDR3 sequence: CSALDNEQFF. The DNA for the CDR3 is TGCAGCGCCCTAGACAATGAGCAGTTCTTC.

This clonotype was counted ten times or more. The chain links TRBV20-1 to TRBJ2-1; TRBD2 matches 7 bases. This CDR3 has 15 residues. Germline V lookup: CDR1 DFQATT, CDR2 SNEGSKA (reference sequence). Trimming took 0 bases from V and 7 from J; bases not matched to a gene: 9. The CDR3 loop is CSARDGGGLQNEQFF. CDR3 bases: TGCAGTGCTAGAGATGGGGGGGGGTTACAGAATGAGCAGTTCTTC.

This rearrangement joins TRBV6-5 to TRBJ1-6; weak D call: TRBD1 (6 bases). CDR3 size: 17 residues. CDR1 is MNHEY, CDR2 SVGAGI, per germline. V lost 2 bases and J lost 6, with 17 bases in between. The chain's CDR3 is CASSYGGPGSGNSPLHF. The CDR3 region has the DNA TGTGCCAGCAGTTACGGGGGGCCGGGGTCGGGTAATTCACCCCTCCACTTT.

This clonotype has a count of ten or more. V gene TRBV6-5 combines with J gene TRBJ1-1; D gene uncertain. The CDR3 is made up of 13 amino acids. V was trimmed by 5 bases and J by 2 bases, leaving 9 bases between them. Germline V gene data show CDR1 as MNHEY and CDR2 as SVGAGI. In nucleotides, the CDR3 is TGTGCCAGCAGTCGGGCGGGCAACACTGAAGCTTTCTTT. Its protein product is CASSRAGNTEAFF.

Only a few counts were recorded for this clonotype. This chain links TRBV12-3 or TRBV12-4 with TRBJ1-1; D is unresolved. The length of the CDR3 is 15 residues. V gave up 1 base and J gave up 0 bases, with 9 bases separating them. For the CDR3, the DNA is TGTGCCAGCAGTTTAGGCGGCACTATGAACACTGAAGCTTTCTTT. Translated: CASSLGGTMNTEAFF.

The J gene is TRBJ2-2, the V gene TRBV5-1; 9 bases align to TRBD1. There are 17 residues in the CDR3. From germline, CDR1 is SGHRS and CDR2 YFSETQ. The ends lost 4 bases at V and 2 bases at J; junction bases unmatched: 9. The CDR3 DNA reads TGCGCCAGCAGCACCCGCATGGGACAGGGAAACACCGGGGAGCTGTTTTTT. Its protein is CASSTRMGQGNTGELFF.

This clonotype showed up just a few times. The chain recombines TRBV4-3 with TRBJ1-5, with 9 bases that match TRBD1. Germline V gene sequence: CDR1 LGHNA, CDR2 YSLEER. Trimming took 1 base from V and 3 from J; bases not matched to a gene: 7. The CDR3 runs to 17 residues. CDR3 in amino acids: CASSQVRTGVVNQPQHF. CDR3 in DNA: TGCGCCAGCAGCCAAGTCAGGACAGGGGTAGTCAATCAGCCCCAGCATTTT.

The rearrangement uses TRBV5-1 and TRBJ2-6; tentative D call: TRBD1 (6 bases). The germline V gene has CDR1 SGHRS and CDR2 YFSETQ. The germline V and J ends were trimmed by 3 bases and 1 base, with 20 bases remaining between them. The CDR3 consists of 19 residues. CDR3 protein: CASSSSPSTRGSGANVLTF. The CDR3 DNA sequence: TGCGCCAGCAGCTCCTCCCCCAGTACCAGGGGTTCTGGGGCCAACGTCCTGACTTTC. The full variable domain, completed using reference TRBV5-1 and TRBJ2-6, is KAGVTQTPRYLIKTRGQQVTLSCSPISGHRSVSWYQQTPGQGLQFLFEYFSETQRNKGNFPGRFSGRQFSNSRSEMNVSTLELGDSALYLCASSSSPSTRGSGANVLTFGAGSRLTVL.

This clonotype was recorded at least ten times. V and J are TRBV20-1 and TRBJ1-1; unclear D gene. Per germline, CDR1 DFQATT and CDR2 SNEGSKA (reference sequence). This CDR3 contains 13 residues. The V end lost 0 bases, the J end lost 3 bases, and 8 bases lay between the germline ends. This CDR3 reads CSARDPDYTEAFF. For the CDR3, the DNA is TGCAGTGCTAGAGATCCCGACTACACTGAAGCTTTCTTT.

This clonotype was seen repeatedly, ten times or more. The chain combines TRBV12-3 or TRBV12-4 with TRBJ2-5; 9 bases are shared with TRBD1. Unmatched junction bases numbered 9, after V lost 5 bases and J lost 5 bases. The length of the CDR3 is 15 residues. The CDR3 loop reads CASSQGQGGGETQYF. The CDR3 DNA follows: TGTGCCAGCAGTCAGGGACAGGGCGGGGGTGAGACCCAGTACTTC.

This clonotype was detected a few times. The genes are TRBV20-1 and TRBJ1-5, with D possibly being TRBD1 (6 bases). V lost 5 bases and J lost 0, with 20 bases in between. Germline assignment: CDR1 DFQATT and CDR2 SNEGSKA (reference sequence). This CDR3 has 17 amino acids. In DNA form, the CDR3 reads TGCAGTGCTCCATCCGGGGGGCGTTACTTTAGCAATCAGCCCCAGCATTTT. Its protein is CSAPSGGRYFSNQPQHF.

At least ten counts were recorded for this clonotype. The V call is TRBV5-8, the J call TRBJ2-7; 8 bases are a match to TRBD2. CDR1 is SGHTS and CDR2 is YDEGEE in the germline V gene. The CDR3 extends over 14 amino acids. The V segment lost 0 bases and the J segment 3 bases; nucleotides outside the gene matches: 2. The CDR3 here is CASSLGAGGYEQYF. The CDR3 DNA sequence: TGTGCCAGCAGCTTGGGCGCGGGGGGCTACGAGCAGTACTTC.

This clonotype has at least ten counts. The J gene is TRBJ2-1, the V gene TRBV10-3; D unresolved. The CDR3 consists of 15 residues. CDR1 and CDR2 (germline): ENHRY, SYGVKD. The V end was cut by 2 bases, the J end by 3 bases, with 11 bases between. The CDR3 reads CAISEPVEYYNEQFF. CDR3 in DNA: TGTGCCATCAGTGAGCCCGTAGAGTACTACAATGAGCAGTTCTTC.

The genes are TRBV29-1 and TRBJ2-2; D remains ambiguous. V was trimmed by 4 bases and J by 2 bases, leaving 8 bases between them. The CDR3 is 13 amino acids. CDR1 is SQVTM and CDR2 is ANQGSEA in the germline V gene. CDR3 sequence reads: CSVGVVNTGELFF. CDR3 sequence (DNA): TGCAGCGTTGGAGTGGTAAACACCGGGGAGCTGTTTTTT.

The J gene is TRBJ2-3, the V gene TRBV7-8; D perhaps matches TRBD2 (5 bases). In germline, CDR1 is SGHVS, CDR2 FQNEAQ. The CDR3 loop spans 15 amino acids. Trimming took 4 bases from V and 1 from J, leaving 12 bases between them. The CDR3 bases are TGTGCCAGCAGCTCCCTGGTCGGGGGCACAGATACGCAGTATTTT. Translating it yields CASSSLVGGTDTQYF.

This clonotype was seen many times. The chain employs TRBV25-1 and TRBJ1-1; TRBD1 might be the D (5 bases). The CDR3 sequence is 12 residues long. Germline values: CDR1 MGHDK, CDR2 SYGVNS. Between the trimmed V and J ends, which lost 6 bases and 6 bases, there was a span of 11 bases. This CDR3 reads CASRGEGAEAFF. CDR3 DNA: TGTGCCAGCAGGGGGGAAGGGGCTGAAGCTTTCTTT.

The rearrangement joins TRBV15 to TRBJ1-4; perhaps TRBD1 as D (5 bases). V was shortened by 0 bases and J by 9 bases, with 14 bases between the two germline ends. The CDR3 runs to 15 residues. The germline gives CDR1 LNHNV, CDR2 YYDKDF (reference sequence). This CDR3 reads CATSRERGIVKKLFF. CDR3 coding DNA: TGTGCCACCAGCAGAGAACGGGGCATAGTTAAAAAACTGTTTTTT. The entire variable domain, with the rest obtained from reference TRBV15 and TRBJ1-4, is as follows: DAMVIQNPRYQVTQFGKPVTLSCSQTLNHNVMYWYQQKSSQAPKLLFHYYDKDFNNEADTPDNFQSRRPNTSFCFLDIRSPGLGDTAMYLCATSRERGIVKKLFFGSGTQLSVL.

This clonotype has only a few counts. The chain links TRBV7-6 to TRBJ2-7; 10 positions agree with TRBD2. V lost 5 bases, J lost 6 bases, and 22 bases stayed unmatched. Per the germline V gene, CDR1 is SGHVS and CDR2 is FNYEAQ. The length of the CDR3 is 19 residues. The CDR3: CASSTAAGGQREFQLEQYF. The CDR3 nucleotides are TGTGCCAGCAGCACCGCAGCGGGGGGGCAGCGGGAATTTCAGCTCGAGCAGTACTTC.

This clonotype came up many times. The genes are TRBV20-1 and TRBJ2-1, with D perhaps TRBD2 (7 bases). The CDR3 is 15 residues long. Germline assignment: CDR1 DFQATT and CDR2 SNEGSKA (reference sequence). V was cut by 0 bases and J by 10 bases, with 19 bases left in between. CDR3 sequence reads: CSAREGRGGGPEQFF. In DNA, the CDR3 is TGCAGTGCTAGAGAGGGCCGAGGGGGGGGCCCCGAGCAGTTCTTC.

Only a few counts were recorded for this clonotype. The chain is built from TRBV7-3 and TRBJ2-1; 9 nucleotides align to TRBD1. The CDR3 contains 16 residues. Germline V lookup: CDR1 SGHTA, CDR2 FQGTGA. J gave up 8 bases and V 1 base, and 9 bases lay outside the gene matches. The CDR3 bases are TGTGCCAGCAGCTTAATTGGTGTCACAGGGGGCGATGAGCAGTTCTTC. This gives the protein CASSLIGVTGGDEQFF.